This is a list of T cell receptor beta chains from one sample in a study of T cell responses to AZD1222 COVID-19 vaccine. TCRdb's copy holds only in-frame clones and misses some; the assay was immunoSEQ multiplex PCR. Of around 94,000 clones detected, more than 70% appear once; the ten largest clones hold about a sixth. The sequenced sample was peripheral blood, obtained on day 0 of AZD1222 vaccination. Receptor source: an adult in good health. Each CDR3 is given with its conserved first and last residue. The D gene is left open where the match is weak. Clone size is given for some rows only: seen once, a few or many times, or a class if the clone is expanded.

D: NA
size: once
J: TRBJ1-2
V: TRBV9
CDR3: CASSVGNPEYGYTF
DNA: TGTGCCAGCAGCGTAGGAAACCCGGAATATGGCTACACCTTC

D: TRBD1
size: NA
J: TRBJ1-1
V: TRBV5-1
CDR3: CASRRDSEAFF
DNA: TGCGCCAGCCGAAGGGACAGTGAAGCTTTCTTT

D: TRBD2
size: NA
J: TRBJ2-1
V: TRBV29-1
CDR3: CSVVAGLAGLQGSYNEQFF
DNA: TGCAGCGTTGTCGCGGGACTAGCGGGACTCCAGGGGTCCTACAATGAGCAGTTCTTC

D: TRBD1
size: NA
J: TRBJ2-7
V: TRBV4-1
CDR3: CASKQTDRGVYEQYF
DNA: TGCGCCAGCAAACAAACAGACAGGGGGGTATACGAGCAGTACTTC

D: TRBD1
size: NA
J: TRBJ1-5
V: TRBV6-2/TRBV6-3
CDR3: CASSYSITDRGQQPQHF
DNA: TGTGCCAGCAGTTACTCGATCACGGACAGGGGGCAGCAGCCCCAGCATTTT

D: NA
size: NA
J: TRBJ2-3
V: TRBV6-5
CDR3: CASSPTAVGTDTQYF
DNA: TGTGCCAGCAGCCCGACTGCGGTAGGCACAGATACGCAGTATTTT

D: NA
size: NA
J: TRBJ2-1
V: TRBV4-3
CDR3: CASSSRQGSYNEQFF
DNA: TGCGCCAGCAGCTCTCGGCAGGGATCGTACAATGAGCAGTTCTTC

D: NA
size: NA
J: TRBJ1-4
V: TRBV5-6
CDR3: CASSLRQLNEKLFF
DNA: TGTGCCAGCAGCTTGCGGCAGCTTAATGAAAAACTGTTTTTT

D: NA
size: NA
J: TRBJ1-1
V: TRBV18
CDR3: CASSAAGKNTEAFF
DNA: TGTGCCAGCTCAGCTGCAGGGAAGAACACTGAAGCTTTCTTT

D: NA
size: NA
J: TRBJ1-2
V: TRBV9
CDR3: CASSARDPRGYGYTF
DNA: TGTGCCAGCAGCGCTCGGGACCCTCGGGGGTATGGCTACACCTTC

D: TRBD1
size: once
J: TRBJ1-2
V: TRBV19
CDR3: CASSITGQALSYYGYTF
DNA: TGTGCCAGTAGTATAACCGGACAGGCGCTTTCTTACTATGGCTACACCTTC

D: NA
size: NA
J: TRBJ2-3
V: TRBV7-2
CDR3: CASSSPMWLDTQYF
DNA: TGTGCCAGCAGCTCCCCGATGTGGTTAGATACGCAGTATTTT

D: NA
size: few
J: TRBJ2-1
V: TRBV24-1
CDR3: CATSDNGLRSKQFF
DNA: TGTGCCACCAGTGATAACGGACTGAGATCTAAGCAGTTCTTC

D: TRBD1
size: many
J: TRBJ2-5
V: TRBV15
CDR3: CATSPRTGGGETQYF
DNA: TGTGCCACCAGCCCCCGGACAGGGGGGGGAGAGACCCAGTACTTC

D: TRBD2
size: NA
J: TRBJ2-2
V: TRBV10-3
CDR3: CAISGGLAGGNTGELFF
DNA: TGTGCCATCAGCGGCGGACTAGCGGGAGGTAACACCGGGGAGCTGTTTTTT

D: TRBD1
size: NA
J: TRBJ2-7
V: TRBV5-1
CDR3: CASSFAGGEQYF
DNA: TGCGCCAGCAGCTTTGCAGGGGGAGAGCAGTACTTC

D: TRBD1
size: NA
J: TRBJ1-5
V: TRBV5-8
CDR3: CASTRPGTGRQPQHF
DNA: TGTGCCAGCACTAGACCCGGGACAGGGCGCCAGCCCCAGCATTTT

D: NA
size: NA
J: TRBJ1-1
V: TRBV18
CDR3: CASSSGPGGTEAFF
DNA: TGTGCCAGCTCATCCGGCCCGGGTGGCACTGAAGCTTTCTTT

D: TRBD2
size: NA
J: TRBJ2-1
V: TRBV7-2
CDR3: CASSLNGGAANEQFF
DNA: TGTGCCAGCAGCTTAAACGGGGGGGCGGCGAATGAGCAGTTCTTC

D: TRBD1
size: NA
J: TRBJ1-5
V: TRBV29-1
CDR3: CSVALGGDRAQHF
DNA: TGCAGCGTTGCCTTGGGGGGGGACAGGGCCCAGCATTTT

D: NA
size: NA
J: TRBJ2-6
V: TRBV5-4
CDR3: CASQKAQGSGANVLTF
DNA: TGTGCCAGCCAGAAAGCGCAGGGTTCTGGGGCCAACGTCCTGACTTTC

D: TRBD1
size: NA
J: TRBJ2-5
V: TRBV6-5
CDR3: CASSYAVSGQAGTQYF
DNA: TGTGCCAGCAGTTACGCCGTTTCAGGACAGGCAGGGACCCAGTACTTC

D: NA
size: NA
J: TRBJ2-2
V: TRBV10-3
CDR3: CAISESGTLNTGELFF
DNA: TGTGCCATCAGTGAGTCCGGGACATTGAACACCGGGGAGCTGTTTTTT

D: NA
size: NA
J: TRBJ1-6
V: TRBV9
CDR3: CASSVAYSYNSPLHF
DNA: TGTGCCAGCAGCGTAGCTTACAGCTATAATTCACCCCTCCACTTT

D: NA
size: NA
J: TRBJ2-1
V: TRBV6-2/TRBV6-3
CDR3: CASSYLGPGDEQFF
DNA: TGTGCCAGCAGTTATCTTGGCCCTGGGGATGAGCAGTTCTTC

D: NA
size: NA
J: TRBJ1-5
V: TRBV4-3
CDR3: CASSQDGLGNQPQHF
DNA: TGCGCCAGCAGCCAAGACGGGTTGGGCAATCAGCCCCAGCATTTT

D: NA
size: few
J: TRBJ1-5
V: TRBV6-1
CDR3: CASSEAGLGRNSNQPQHF
DNA: TGTGCCAGCAGTGAAGCAGGCCTGGGACGGAATAGCAATCAGCCCCAGCATTTT

D: TRBD1
size: NA
J: TRBJ1-4
V: TRBV7-2
CDR3: CASRSGTGVTNEKLFF
DNA: TGTGCCAGCAGATCCGGGACAGGGGTAACTAATGAAAAACTGTTTTTT

D: TRBD2
size: NA
J: TRBJ2-2
V: TRBV7-7
CDR3: CASGLAGPTTGELFF
DNA: TGTGCCAGCGGCTTAGCGGGCCCTACCACCGGGGAGCTGTTTTTT

D: NA
size: NA
J: TRBJ1-1
V: TRBV11-3
CDR3: CASSLNWLTEAFF
DNA: TGTGCCAGCAGCTTAAATTGGCTGACTGAAGCTTTCTTT

D: TRBD2
size: NA
J: TRBJ2-1
V: TRBV2
CDR3: CASRGTSQYNEQFF
DNA: TGTGCCAGCAGGGGGACTAGCCAGTACAATGAGCAGTTCTTC

D: NA
size: NA
J: TRBJ1-2
V: TRBV28
CDR3: CASSRSLSGYTF
DNA: TGTGCCAGCAGTAGATCCTTGTCTGGCTACACCTTC

D: NA
size: NA
J: TRBJ2-3
V: TRBV24-1
CDR3: CATHSGTRTDTQYF
DNA: TGTGCCACCCATTCAGGGACCCGCACAGATACGCAGTATTTT